Below, one T cell receptor beta chain is given with its context. This clone turned up a few times. Its antigen remains unidentified. Per-base qualities were not stored, and no clone one base away is much larger. The data were taken from a study of blood T cell repertoires in COVID-19 (dated by TCRdb to the early 2020s). Concerning the study at large: Collaborator samples came from the United States, Italy and Spain and covered acute and convalescent phases of COVID-19. The material from the prospective study consisted of cDNA or gDNA derived from T cells, B-cell-depleted T cells, or PBMCs. Subjects who had been exposed to COVID-19, were actively infected with it, or had recovered from it provided the deeply sampled blood TCRbeta repertoires that made up the dataset. The repertoires were released in a freely available public database intended as a resource for research on the immune response to SARS-CoV-2. The samples were drawn from the first 160 participants of the ongoing ImmuneRACE study and from over a thousand subjects provided by 6 global collaborators. The sample metadata nearly always contained a de-identified subject ID, COVID-19 status, age in years and sex. Where HLA class I and class II types were available, the types were taken from metadata supplied by the sample provider, not from assay-based typing. General conclusions and limits of the study: The quantity of clinical and demographic metadata differed by source and by participant and was supplied without curation.

TCRbeta CDR3 regions were amplified from genomic DNA by means of the immunoSEQ Assay, a bias-controlled multiplex PCR. In the source study's methods: Within the assay, amplification of reference gene primers was used to estimate how many nucleated cells each sample contained. To quantify the absolute abundance of each unique TCRbeta CDR3 rearrangement, sequence reads were collapsed and filtered. For each sample, productive Simpson clonality was calculated as the square root of Simpson's diversity index over productive rearrangements. In its TCRdb copy, this immuneACCESS table keeps in-frame sequences only and misses some clones. Where compared with another copy, unresolved V genes explain less than half of these, and the others have no known cause. V and J calls and clone size are copied from that table; D and trimming were computed from the DNA. A total of some 380,000 clones appear in this sample, roughly 87% of them only once. Roughly 1.9% of the sample is held by the ten biggest clonotypes.

According to the germline V gene, CDR1 reads MDHEN and CDR2 reads SYDVKM. V is clipped by 2 bases and J by 0 bases, and the sequence between their germline boundaries is 8 bases long. There are 16 amino acids in the CDR3, from cysteine to phenylalanine inclusive. The only DNA kept is the CDR3, 48 bases in frame from the first base. Participants in the prospective study were aged about 18 to 90 years, lived in more than 20 United States geographic areas, and enrolled through a virtual design. Cohort assignment in the prospective study relied on participant-reported clinical history from a screening survey and a study questionnaire. In the prospective study, mobile phlebotomists collected whole blood, serum and a nasopharyngeal or oropharyngeal swab from each participant. Additional blood draws and questionnaires over an approximately two-month period could optionally be provided by prospective study participants. Before DNA extraction, prospective study blood samples were shipped either frozen or at room temperature.

The specimen was PBMCs or T cells enriched from blood (not recorded which). This sequence originates from a woman aged 40 to 50 with acute COVID-19. The chain is encoded by TRBV28 joined to TRBJ1-6, with no confident D gene call. The DNA sequence is given as TGTGCCAGCAGTTTACAGGCGCCCTCCTATAATTCACCCCTCCACTTT. Protein translation: CASSLQAPSYNSPLHF.